This TCR beta chain was retrieved from a study of STAT5B mutations in CD4+ large granular lymphocyte leukemia (dated by TCRdb to 2022 to 2024). Background on the whole study: Among healthy controls, the CDR3 'QG' motif was associated with a particular HLA allele. The study compared the TCRbeta repertoires of patients with CD4+ T-cell large granular lymphocyte leukemia against the TCRbeta repertoires of healthy blood donors. Flow cytometry on FACSCanto II or FACSVerse confirmed that purified fractions exceeded 95% purity among lymphocytes.

Points the paper makes about the study in general: Each patient's main leukemic clonotypes were private, but 25% of these clonotypes showed up at low frequency in the non-leukemic repertoires of other patients. The data were not HLA-matched, and the relatively small sample size could explain the higher clonality seen in CD4+ compared with CD8+ T-LGLL. CD4-sorted patient repertoires appeared more clonal than healthy CD4+ repertoires, and this difference persisted after removing the putative leukemic clones.

In regard to this clone: The specificity of this receptor is unknown. Base qualities are not provided; no much larger clone lies one nucleotide away.

Buffy coats from 35 to 45 blood donors, supplied by the Finnish Red Cross blood service, were used as healthy controls. All TCR-sequenced material derived from peripheral blood: patient blood samples and healthy donor buffy coats. Ficoll-Hypaque gradient centrifugation was used to isolate peripheral blood mononuclear cells. For the healthy controls, CD4+ cells were obtained from buffy coats by magnetic purification. The Gentra Puregene Cell and Tissue kit was used for genomic DNA extraction, and quantification was performed on a Qubit 2.0 fluorometer. The immunoSEQ assay at survey resolution was applied to genomic DNA for sequencing of TCRbeta rearrangements. Per the source publication's procedure: A lowest detectable productive clonotype frequency of 2.59 x 10-5 was observed in the TCR sequencing data. Analyses included only productive TCRbeta rearrangements, meaning complete and in-frame sequences. The clonality of each sample was calculated as Simpson clonality in the immunoSEQ Analyzer version 3.0. Based on frequency, clones were grouped as very rare, small, medium, large (1-20%) or hyperexpanded (>20%). Generation probabilities were estimated with OLGA 1.2.3, V-gene circos plots were made with VDJtools, specificities were searched in VDJdb, and CDR3 motifs were identified with GLIPH. Here the immuneACCESS table is served through TCRdb, limited to in-frame sequences with V and J called. Missing clones are a known gap in these copies; in checked studies unresolved V genes cover under half, and the rest lacks a known reason. V, J and clone size are those of that table, while D and trimming were read from the DNA. The sample table lists around 48,000 clones, around 70% of them with a count of one. The top ten hold approximately 1.4% of the sample.

The sequence was obtained from a human donor in good health. Source material: CD4+ T cells from blood buffy coats.

The CDR3 loop reads CASRLAGHQETQYF. DNA sequence: TGTGCCAGCAGGCTAGCGGGGCATCAAGAGACCCAGTACTTC. The chain uses TRBV27 and TRBJ2-5; TRBD2 agrees with 9 junctional bases. V has 6 bases trimmed and J has 2 bases trimmed; junction bases matching no gene number 4. Spanning cysteine to phenylalanine, the CDR3 consists of 14 amino acids. The sequence is cut down to CDR3 DNA, 42 bases in frame from base 1. Per the germline V gene (reference sequence), MNHEY is the CDR1 and SMNVEV is the CDR2.